The source of this T cell receptor (beta chain) is a study of neurological immune-mediated disorders. The time point was: longitudinal time-point 3. Unsorted libraries were derived from 2 million PBMCs stored at -80 C. The V gene lost 0 bases and the J gene lost 3 bases, with 12 bases spanning the gap. The CDR3 is 15 amino acids. Germline V gives CDR1 SGHRS, CDR2 YFSETQ. Worth noting for this clonotype: The antigen is undetermined.

General study points: No expanded-clone CDR3 amino acid sequence recurred across subjects, suggesting private TCR-beta repertoires.

TCRdb redid the calling of the 5' RACE reads with MiXCR, one entry per CDR3 protein. The sample shows 95,000 to 110,000 distinct CDR3 sequences, 10% to 11% of them seen only once. The sequencing input was PBMCs. This chain uses TRBV5-1 with TRBJ1-2; D ambiguous. The clonotype was recovered from a female donor with HTLV-1-associated myelopathy (HAM/TSP). CDR3 in amino acids: CASSLVGRTDYGYTF. The CDR3 coding sequence is TGCGCCAGCAGCTTGGTTGGCAGGACGGACTATGGCTACACCTTC.